This T cell receptor (beta chain) was identified in a study of OX40 agonist ivuxolimab in advanced cancers. Study at large: Among those treated, three patients had partial responses, one with hepatocellular carcinoma and two with cutaneous melanoma. Whole-study results and caveats: Patients who responded partially at 0.1-3.0 mg/kg showed clonal expansion ranking among the lowest.

Profiled with immunoSEQ multiplex PCR; TCRdb holds only in-frame clones, not every one. The repertoire holds 60,000 or so clones, with approximately 86% as singletons. Per the germline V gene, CDR1 is SGHTA and CDR2 is FQGNSA. The V end was cut by 5 bases, the J end by 1 base, with 16 bases between. This CDR3 has 16 residues. As concerns this clone: Its antigen is not identified.

This sequence originates from an adult with an advanced solid tumor such as melanoma, head and neck, liver or kidney cancer. Sequences were derived from CD4+ or CD8+ T cells sorted from blood, sampled in a trial of the OX40 agonist ivuxolimab. The chain joins TRBV7-2 to TRBJ2-3; weak D call: TRBD2 (6 bases). The chain's CDR3 is CASSPRLGEGTDTQYF. CDR3 in DNA: TGTGCCAGCAGCCCTCGACTAGGGGAGGGCACAGATACGCAGTATTTT.